These 14 T cell receptor beta chains came from one sample sequenced in a study of response to subunit inactivated influenza vaccine. Using its own MiXCR run on the RT-PCR reads, TCRdb lists one record per CDR3 protein. The sample has about 700,000 distinct CDR3 sequences, about 15% seen once. The starting material was PBMCs from blood, obtained 14 to 15 days before vaccination. These receptor sequences come from a man aged 45-65 years who received an inactivated influenza vaccine.

Only a few counts were recorded for this clonotype. This chain joins TRBV5-1 and TRBJ2-7; TRBD2 is a possible D gene (7 bases). The CDR3 sequence is 15 residues long. With 2 bases removed from V and 5 bases from J, the gap between germline ends came to 17 bases. Germline CDR1 is SGHRS and CDR2 is YFSETQ. The CDR3 bases are TGCGCCAGCAGCTTAGCCATCGGGGGGCTAAACGAGCAGTACTTC. Translated, it gives CASSLAIGGLNEQYF.

This clonotype appeared many times. The V gene is TRBV10-3, the J gene TRBJ1-6; 7 bases align to TRBD1. The germline gives CDR1 ENHRY, CDR2 SYGVKD. V was pared by 3 bases and J by 6 bases, with 2 bases of the junction left unmatched. The length of the CDR3 is 14 residues. The CDR3 here is CAISEGTANSPLHF. The CDR3 coding sequence is TGTGCCATCAGTGAAGGGACAGCTAATTCACCCCTCCACTTT.

The chain carries TRBV7-9 and TRBJ2-1, with a tentative D call TRBD1 (5 bases). This CDR3 has 13 amino acids. CDR1 is SEHNR, CDR2 FQNEAQ, per germline (reference sequence). V was cut by 8 bases and J by 2 bases, with 10 bases left in between. The CDR3 protein is CASVLDTYNEQFF. In nucleotides, the CDR3 is TGTGCCAGCGTCCTGGACACCTACAATGAGCAGTTCTTC.

This clonotype has just a few counts. The chain links TRBV20-1 to TRBJ2-7; D remains ambiguous. Germline V lookup: CDR1 DFQATT, CDR2 SNEGSKA (reference sequence). CDR3 size: 12 residues. Trimming stripped 5 bases from V and 6 bases from J, with 14 bases between. CDR3 nucleotides: TGCAGTGCTCGTTTATATTCCCTCGAGCAGTACTTC. It yields the protein CSARLYSLEQYF.

Only a few counts were recorded for this clonotype. A read error may account for a junction end that differs from germline. This chain uses TRBV4-3 with TRBJ2-7, with 11 bases matching TRBD2. Germline CDR1 reads LGHNA; CDR2 reads YSLEER. This CDR3 is 16 amino acids long. The CDR3 DNA reads as TGCGCCAGCAGCCAAGATTTCGGGGCTAGCGGGGGGTTTCAGCACTTC. This encodes CASSQDFGASGGFQHF.

In its sample, this clonotype was seen many times. The V gene is TRBV27, the J gene TRBJ2-1, with D possibly TRBD2 on 6 matching bases. V was clipped by 1 base and J by 0 bases, with 13 bases between them. CDR1 and CDR2 (germline): MNHEY, SMNVEV (reference sequence). This CDR3 contains 17 residues. The CDR3 DNA reads TGTGCCAGCAGTTTATTGTCTAGCGTGAGCTCCTACAATGAGCAGTTCTTC. Its translation: CASSLLSSVSSYNEQFF.

This clonotype came up a few times. The J gene is TRBJ2-7, the V gene TRBV29-1, with D perhaps being TRBD1 or TRBD2 (6 bases each). The V and J ends lost 0 bases and 1 base respectively, with 13 bases between them. Germline lookup yields CDR1 SQVTM and CDR2 ANQGSEA. The CDR3 runs to 15 residues. The CDR3 DNA is TGCAGCGTTGAAGATCAGGGGAGGAGGTCCTACGAGCAGTACTTC. This codes for CSVEDQGRRSYEQYF.

This clonotype occurred many times. The V and J genes are TRBV6-1 and TRBJ1-4; D not resolved. The CDR3 sequence is 15 residues long. The V and J ends lost 6 bases and 6 bases respectively, with 17 bases between them. Germline values: CDR1 MNHNS, CDR2 SASEGT. Here the CDR3 reads CASRPPGRRDEKLFF. DNA for the CDR3: TGTGCCAGCAGACCTCCAGGCCGCCGGGATGAAAAACTGTTTTTT.

This clonotype showed up just a few times. The chain joins TRBV28 to TRBJ2-7, with a possible D match to TRBD2 (5 bases). The V and J ends lost 6 bases and 7 bases respectively, with 13 bases between them. The CDR3 is 12 residues long. Germline CDR1 reads MDHEN; CDR2 reads SYDVKM. DNA of the CDR3: TGTGCCAGCAGGAGGAGGCCGGCAGAGCAGTACTTC. Its translation is CASRRRPAEQYF.

The CDR3 loop reads CASSSTLRGQVNTEAFF. The CDR3 DNA reads TGTGCCAGCAGTTCGACCTTGAGGGGACAGGTGAACACTGAAGCTTTCTTT. The V and J genes are TRBV28 and TRBJ1-1, with 8 bases aligning to TRBD1. This CDR3 is 17 amino acids long. Germline V gives CDR1 MDHEN, CDR2 SYDVKM. V was pared by 4 bases and J by 0 bases, with 10 bases of the junction left unmatched.

This clonotype was counted only a few times. The chain joins TRBV6-1 to TRBJ1-6; TRBD1 matches 7 bases. The CDR3 loop spans 15 amino acids. V gave up 3 bases and J gave up 3 bases; unmatched junction bases: 2. The germline V gene encodes CDR1 MNHNS and CDR2 SASEGT. The CDR3 reads CASSDGTVYNSPLHF. The CDR3 DNA is TGTGCCAGCAGTGACGGGACAGTCTATAATTCACCCCTCCACTTT.

This clonotype was observed a few times. The V call is TRBV5-1, the J call TRBJ2-5, with 7 bases matching TRBD2. V gave up 2 bases and J gave up 6 bases; unmatched junction bases: 7. CDR1 and CDR2 (germline): SGHRS, YFSETQ. The CDR3 length is 14 residues. This CDR3 is CASSFGGFQQTQYF. The CDR3 nucleotides read TGCGCCAGCAGCTTCGGGGGGTTCCAGCAGACCCAGTACTTC.

This clonotype was seen many times. The chain has TRBV3-1 and TRBJ2-2; the D is unclear. Germline V CDR1 and CDR2: LGHDT, YNNKEL (reference sequence). The CDR3 is 14 amino acids. V was pared by 1 base and J by 0 bases, with 3 bases between. For the CDR3, the DNA is TGTGCCAGCAGCCAAGTACCGAACACCGGGGAGCTGTTTTTT. It encodes CASSQVPNTGELFF.

This clonotype was found many times. The chain is built from TRBV7-6 and TRBJ2-5; maybe TRBD1 (6 bases). Germline assignment: CDR1 SGHVS and CDR2 FNYEAQ. The germline V and J ends were trimmed by 2 bases and 4 bases, with 11 bases remaining between them. The CDR3 is made up of 14 amino acids. CDR3 residues: CASSLNRVGETQYF. As DNA, the CDR3 is TGTGCCAGCAGCTTAAACAGGGTAGGAGAGACCCAGTACTTC.